The 28 T cell receptor beta chains below all came from one sample that was sequenced in a study of control samples from healthy donors and cancer patients. The protocol was immunoSEQ multiplex PCR, while the TCRdb copy is restricted to in-frame clones and leaves out a portion. Of 90,000 to 110,000 clones in the sample, roughly 80% were seen once. Sample: blood. These receptors all come from a woman aged 45 to 65 in good health.

CDR3: CASSELQGGGYEQYF. The CDR3 region has the DNA TGTGCCAGCAGTGAACTTCAGGGGGGAGGGTACGAGCAGTACTTC. V usage is TRBV2 and J usage is TRBJ2-7, with D perhaps assigned TRBD1 or TRBD2 (7 bases each). Trimming stripped 2 bases from V and 4 bases from J, with 15 bases between. CDR1 SNHLY and CDR2 FYNNEI come from the germline V gene. This CDR3 contains 15 residues.

J is TRBJ2-5 and V is TRBV3-1 (or the pseudogene TRBV3-2), with no clear D. This CDR3 is 15 amino acids long. Germline CDR1 is LGHDT and CDR2 is YNNKEL (reference sequence). V lost 3 bases and J 5 bases, leaving 16 bases between the germline ends. The CDR3 protein is CASSHERSRKETQYF. The CDR3 DNA follows: TGTGCCAGCAGCCATGAAAGGAGCCGAAAGGAGACCCAGTACTTC.

V is TRBV6-6 and J is TRBJ1-5, with D maybe TRBD1 (5 bases). Germline CDR1 is MNHNY and CDR2 is SVGAGI (reference sequence). This CDR3 has 13 residues. The V gene lost 6 bases and the J gene lost 7 bases, with 13 bases spanning the gap. The CDR3 spells CASRIDRNQPQHF. CDR3 nucleotide sequence: TGTGCCAGCAGGATAGACAGAAACCAGCCCCAGCATTTT.

The chain joins TRBV7-3 to TRBJ1-1; D gene ambiguous. CDR3 length: 14 residues. Trimming took 0 bases from V and 10 from J, leaving 15 bases between them. Germline V gene data show CDR1 as SGHTA and CDR2 as FQGTGA. CDR3 in amino acids: CASSLTLDVAAAFF. DNA for the CDR3: TGTGCCAGCAGCTTAACCCTCGATGTCGCGGCAGCTTTCTTT.

With regard to this clone: At the DNA level, this CDR3 is encoded by other sequences in the same sample as well. V usage is TRBV5-6 and J usage is TRBJ2-3, with TRBD2 matching 7 bases. V was clipped by 2 bases and J by 3 bases; unmatched bases: 3. CDR1 and CDR2 (germline): SGHDT, YYEEEE. This CDR3 is 14 amino acids long. DNA for the CDR3: TGTGCCAGCAGCTTACCGGGAGGTACAGATACGCAGTATTTT. The encoded protein is CASSLPGGTDTQYF. The whole variable domain, remainder taken from reference TRBV5-6 and TRBJ2-3, is DAGVTQSPTHLIKTRGQQVTLRCSPKSGHDTVSWYQQALGQGPQFIFQYYEEEERQRGNFPDRFSGHQFPNYSSELNVNALLLGDSALYLCASSLPGGTDTQYFGPGTRLTVL.

V and J are TRBV7-3 and TRBJ2-7; perhaps TRBD1 as D (6 bases). Trimming shortened V by 0 bases and J by 5 bases, and 11 bases separated the two germline ends. Germline V gives CDR1 SGHTA, CDR2 FQGTGA. The length of the CDR3 is 14 residues. CDR3: CASSLTAGAHEQYF. CDR3 nucleotide sequence: TGTGCCAGCAGCTTAACAGCAGGGGCCCACGAGCAGTACTTC.

The gene calls are TRBV6-2 or TRBV6-3 and TRBJ2-7, with D unresolved. Deletions cut 0 bases from V and 2 bases from J, with 8 bases between. Germline CDR1 and CDR2: MNHEY and SVGEGT. The CDR3 extends over 14 amino acids. Here the CDR3 DNA reads TGTGCCAGCAGTTACTCGATAGGACCCTACGAGCAGTACTTC. Translated: CASSYSIGPYEQYF.

This clone turned up a few times. This rearrangement joins TRBV6-6 to TRBJ2-7; D may correspond to TRBD1 or TRBD2 (6 bases each). V lost 4 bases and J 3 bases, leaving 13 bases between the germline ends. Germline V lookup: CDR1 MNHNY, CDR2 SVGAGI (reference sequence). The CDR3 spans 14 residues. This CDR3 reads CASSSVGGRYEQYF. The CDR3 region has the DNA TGTGCCAGCAGTTCCGTCGGGGGCCGCTACGAGCAGTACTTC.

The V and J genes are TRBV7-8 and TRBJ2-7, with 7 bases matching TRBD2. CDR3 size: 15 residues. Germline CDR1 is SGHVS and CDR2 is FQNEAQ. With V trimmed by 0 bases and J by 6 bases, 8 bases remained unmatched. The CDR3: CASSLAGGSSIEQYF. The DNA for the CDR3 is TGTGCCAGCAGCTTAGCAGGCGGGAGTAGTATCGAGCAGTACTTC.

This clone has just one count. This sequence joins TRBV28 and TRBJ2-2, with 8 bases that match TRBD1. CDR3 length: 16 amino acids. Germline V CDR1 and CDR2: MDHEN, SYDVKM. J gave up 1 base and V 3 bases, and 4 bases lay outside the gene matches. This CDR3 reads CASSLLTGVNTGELFF. The CDR3 DNA is TGTGCCAGCAGTTTGCTGACAGGGGTGAACACCGGGGAGCTGTTTTTT.

This clone came up a few times. This sequence joins TRBV2 and TRBJ2-5; the D call may be TRBD1 or TRBD2 (5 bases each). This CDR3 spans 15 amino acids. Germline lookup yields CDR1 SNHLY and CDR2 FYNNEI. Deletions cut 1 base from V and 5 bases from J, with 14 bases between. This CDR3 reads CASSEVGTGAETQYF. In DNA form, the CDR3 reads TGTGCCAGCAGTGAAGTGGGGACCGGAGCGGAGACCCAGTACTTC.

This clone was seen only a few times. The V and J genes are TRBV7-3 and TRBJ1-2; D ambiguous. Trimming took off 5 bases at V and 4 bases at J, with 11 bases between the two ends. Germline CDR1 SGHTA, CDR2 FQGTGA. The CDR3 sequence is 13 residues long. DNA for the CDR3: TGTGCCAGCAGCCCGACTGGAGGCTATGGCTACACCTTC. This codes for CASSPTGGYGYTF.

The chain links TRBV6-5 to TRBJ1-4; D remains ambiguous. Germline V CDR1 and CDR2: MNHEY, SVGAGI. This CDR3 contains 15 residues. The V end lost 0 bases, the J end lost 3 bases, and 8 bases lay between the germline ends. CDR3 nucleotide sequence: TGTGCCAGCAGTTACTCGACAAACTCTAATGAAAAACTGTTTTTT. It yields the protein CASSYSTNSNEKLFF.

The J gene is TRBJ2-1, the V gene TRBV3-1 (or the pseudogene TRBV3-2); D may be TRBD1 or TRBD2 (5 bases each). The CDR3 extends over 15 amino acids. Per germline, CDR1 LGHDT and CDR2 YNNKEL (reference sequence). The ends were cut back, 0 bases at V and 2 bases at J, with 8 bases in the middle. The CDR3 reads CASSQDGTPYNEQFF. As DNA, the CDR3 is TGTGCCAGCAGCCAAGATGGGACGCCCTACAATGAGCAGTTCTTC.

The genes are TRBV12-3 or TRBV12-4 and TRBJ2-7; D is perhaps TRBD1 or TRBD2 (5 bases each). Between the trimmed V and J ends, which lost 5 bases and 4 bases, there was a span of 9 bases. CDR3 length: 12 amino acids. DNA of the CDR3: TGTGCCAGCAGTGGGACCCGATACGAGCAGTACTTC. It codes for CASSGTRYEQYF.

This rearrangement joins TRBV4-1 to TRBJ1-5, with a possible D match to TRBD1 (5 bases). Germline CDR1 MGHRA, CDR2 YSYEKL. The CDR3 runs 15 residues. The V end was cut by 3 bases, the J end by 2 bases, with 11 bases between. CDR3 sequence: CASSQTDQGNQPQHF. DNA for the CDR3: TGCGCCAGCAGCCAGACAGATCAGGGCAATCAGCCCCAGCATTTT.

This chain connects TRBV19 to TRBJ1-3; D ambiguous. Germline V gene sequence: CDR1 LNHDA, CDR2 SQIVND (reference sequence). Trimming shortened V by 5 bases and J by 4 bases, and 18 bases separated the two germline ends. The CDR3 is 16 amino acids. The CDR3 is CASSSSDPALGNTIYF. The DNA of the CDR3 is TGTGCCAGTAGTTCCTCGGACCCAGCTCTGGGAAACACCATATATTTT.

The V call is TRBV6-1, the J call TRBJ1-5, with D possibly TRBD1 on 6 matching bases. CDR3 length: 15 residues. Germline assignment: CDR1 MNHNS and CDR2 SASEGT. The germline V and J ends were trimmed by 3 bases and 0 bases, with 9 bases remaining between them. The CDR3 DNA follows: TGTGCCAGCAGTGAGGACAGCCATAGCAATCAGCCCCAGCATTTT. Protein sequence: CASSEDSHSNQPQHF.

This clone came up once. J is TRBJ2-1 and V is TRBV28; D may correspond to TRBD1 or TRBD2 (5 bases each). CDR3 length: 16 amino acids. V lost 7 bases, J lost 2 bases, and 18 bases lay in between. Germline V lookup: CDR1 MDHEN, CDR2 SYDVKM. The CDR3 nucleotides are TGTGCCAGCAATCTCAAGTCCGGGACGGCCTACAATGAGCAGTTCTTC. Protein sequence: CASNLKSGTAYNEQFF.

This sequence joins TRBV14 and TRBJ2-2, with D unresolved. The ends were cut back, 4 bases at V and 6 bases at J, with 6 bases in the middle. The germline V gene encodes CDR1 SGHDN and CDR2 FVKESK. This CDR3 spans 12 amino acids. This CDR3 reads CASSPSSGELFF. The DNA for the CDR3 is TGTGCCAGCAGCCCCTCCTCCGGGGAGCTGTTTTTT. The whole variable domain, remainder taken from reference TRBV14 and TRBJ2-2, is EAGVTQFPSHSVIEKGQTVTLRCDPISGHDNLYWYRRVMGKEIKFLLHFVKESKQDESGMPNNRFLAERTGGTYSTLKVQPAELEDSGVYFCASSPSSGELFFGEGSRLTVL.

The chain has TRBV11-3 and TRBJ2-7; 10 nucleotides match TRBD2. From germline, CDR1 is SGHNT and CDR2 YENEEA. Trimming took 3 bases from V and 5 from J; bases not matched to a gene: 10. The CDR3 is made up of 16 amino acids. The CDR3 DNA reads as TGTGCCAGCAGCTTCATGTTTGGGCTAGCGGGAGACGAGCAGTACTTC. Its protein is CASSFMFGLAGDEQYF.

V is TRBV10-1 and J is TRBJ1-6; TRBD1 matches at 7 bases. V was pared by 6 bases and J by 7 bases, with 9 bases of the junction left unmatched. Germline lookup yields CDR1 WNHNN and CDR2 SYGVQD (reference sequence). The CDR3 is made up of 15 amino acids. The CDR3 bases are TGCGCCAGCAGGGTCACAGGGGCAGGAAATTCACCCCTCCACTTT. This codes for CASRVTGAGNSPLHF.

The CDR3 protein is CASSSIANGLAPNEQFF. The CDR3, as DNA: TGTGCCAGCAGCTCCATAGCCAATGGACTAGCACCGAATGAGCAGTTCTTC. The chain is built from TRBV7-8 and TRBJ2-1, with TRBD2 matching 8 bases. V gave up 4 bases and J gave up 7 bases; unmatched junction bases: 15. This CDR3 has 17 amino acids. The germline V gene encodes CDR1 SGHVS and CDR2 FQNEAQ. Together with reference TRBV7-8 and TRBJ2-1, the CDR3 gives the full variable domain: GAGVSQSPRYKVAKRGQDVALRCDPISGHVSLFWYQQALGQGPEFLTYFQNEAQLDKSGLPSDRFFAERPEGSVSTLKIQRTQQEDSAVYLCASSSIANGLAPNEQFFGPGTRLTVL.

The chain has TRBV6-5 and TRBJ2-3; 10 bases are a match to TRBD2. Germline V lookup: CDR1 MNHEY, CDR2 SVGAGI. The CDR3 spans 15 residues. J gave up 3 bases and V 6 bases, and 6 bases lay outside the gene matches. This CDR3 is CASRGTSVRTDTQYF. CDR3 DNA sequence: TGTGCCAGCAGGGGGACTAGCGTCAGAACAGATACGCAGTATTTT.

The genes are TRBV6-5 and TRBJ1-3; D gene unclear. Germline V gene lookup returns CDR1 MNHEY and CDR2 SVGAGI. Trimming left V 5 bases short and J 0 bases short, with 5 bases between. This CDR3 comprises 13 residues. CDR3 loop: CASSQNSGNTIYF. Written as DNA, the CDR3 is TGTGCCAGCAGTCAGAACTCTGGAAACACCATATATTTT.

V is TRBV2 and J is TRBJ2-1; 7 positions agree with TRBD1. CDR3 size: 15 residues. Germline V gene data show CDR1 as SNHLY and CDR2 as FYNNEI. J lost 2 bases, V lost 4 bases, and 5 bases had no gene match. CDR3 nucleotides: TGTGCCAGCAGTGGCACAGGGGTCGCCTACAATGAGCAGTTCTTC. Protein sequence: CASSGTGVAYNEQFF. Full variable domain (rest looked up from reference TRBV2 and TRBJ2-1): EPEVTQTPSHQVTQMGQEVILRCVPISNHLYFYWYRQILGQKVEFLVSFYNNEISEKSEIFDDQFSVERPDGSNFTLKIRSTKLEDSAMYFCASSGTGVAYNEQFFGPGTRLTVL.

This chain connects TRBV7-2 to TRBJ1-6; 8 bases match TRBD1. Germline assignment: CDR1 SGHTA and CDR2 FQGNSA. This CDR3 region has 13 residues. Germline trimming cut 7 bases from V and 14 bases from J; bases unmatched to any gene: 10. DNA of the CDR3: TGTGCCAGCACCGGACAGGGCCTAGCGGCCCTCCACTTT. Protein: CASTGQGLAALHF.

V is TRBV6-6 and J is TRBJ2-2; no reliable D call. V lost 8 bases, J lost 3 bases, and 13 bases lay in between. Germline lookup yields CDR1 MNHNY and CDR2 SVGAGI (reference sequence). This CDR3 spans 14 amino acids. The CDR3 DNA is TGTGCCAGCGGTGGCGCCCCCTACACCGGGGAGCTGTTTTTT. It translates to CASGGAPYTGELFF.